The clone carrying this TCR beta chain has only one observation. Its cognate antigen is unknown. The data originate from a study of cytomegalovirus exposure and HLA in healthy donors. Whole-study results and caveats: Donors belonging to an Asian-associated ancestry cluster reportedly showed fewer N-insertions in productive TCRs than the roughly 670-donor mean, according to what a later analysis found. What was likely a sequencing artifact was a cluster of highly shared sequence variants. While the bulk of TCR sequences proved rare, some public TCRs turned up in many donors. Accurate HLA-A and HLA-B prediction from TCR beta sequences was reported for most subjects.

It was with 60 Vbeta and 13 Jbeta primers that the PCR ran. Libraries were prepared by immunoSEQ multiplex PCR; TCRdb keeps only in-frame clonotypes and omits some of them. The sample yields hundreds of thousands of clones, about 70% seen once. The CDR3 extends over 15 amino acids. The germline V and J ends were trimmed by 4 bases and 1 base, with 14 bases remaining between them. Germline V lookup: CDR1 SGHRS, CDR2 YFSETQ. The V and J genes are TRBV5-1 and TRBJ1-1; D possibly corresponds to TRBD1 (6 bases). The sequenced sample was PBMCs. The sequence came from a woman aged 25 to 39 in good health and CMV-seronegative. The CDR3, as DNA: TGCGCCAGCAGCCCCCGCCCGACAGGGAACACTGAAGCTTTCTTT. Amino acids: CASSPRPTGNTEAFF.